This entry features one T cell receptor (beta chain) sequence. This entry is derived from a study of siplizumab effects on memory and regulatory T cells. The assay looked at about 97,000 TCR templates in each sample. Assay: immunoSEQ multiplex PCR; the TCRdb copy retains only in-frame clones and omits some. Here the sample spans 50,000 or so clones, 95% to 97% being singletons. CDR3 size: 13 residues. Deletions cut 4 bases from V and 3 bases from J, with 10 bases between. Germline CDR1 reads SGDLS; CDR2 reads YYNGEE. This sequence joins TRBV9 and TRBJ1-1; no clear D gene. The source of this sequence is a human donor in good health. The sample taken for sequencing was naive CD4+ T cells sorted from blood. The chain's CDR3 is CASSLLVDTEAFF. DNA of the CDR3: TGTGCCAGCAGCCTCCTGGTGGACACTGAAGCTTTCTTT.